The sequence of this T cell receptor beta chain was determined in a study of cytomegalovirus exposure and HLA in healthy donors. Looking at the study overall: In an early release, HLA-typed donors contributed about 79 million unique TCR sequences.

The V and J ends lost 5 bases and 3 bases respectively, with 11 bases between them. Germline values: CDR1 MDHEN, CDR2 SYDVKM. This CDR3 spans 13 amino acids. 60 Vbeta and 13 Jbeta primers were used in PCR. Sequencing used immunoSEQ multiplex PCR; TCRdb keeps in-frame clones, though not all of them. The top ten clones hold around 15% of a sample with 150,000 to 200,000 clones, about 79% of them seen once. This clonotype was sampled from a man aged 50 or older in good health and CMV-seropositive. V and J are TRBV28 and TRBJ2-7, with a tentative D call TRBD2 (6 bases). The sequenced material came from PBMCs. The DNA for the CDR3 is TGTGCCAGCAGTAATGGAGGGATCTACGAGCAGTACTTC. Translation gives CASSNGGIYEQYF.